The rows below give T cell receptor beta chains drawn from one sample of a study of blood T cell repertoires in COVID-19. This table comes from immunoSEQ multiplex PCR, and its TCRdb copy is limited to in-frame clones, with some not included. The sample gives about 180,000 clones, more than 75% of which show up once; over 7% is in the top ten. Sequenced: PBMCs or T cells enriched from blood (not recorded which). The receptors were gathered from a woman aged 25 to 39 who had recovered from COVID-19. Both conserved end residues are part of each CDR3. Fields, in order: clone size, J gene, V gene, D gene, CDR3 DNA, CDR3 protein. D genes are given only for firm matches. Some rows mark clone size as missing; the rest say once, few, many or name a class of expanded clone.

abundance: -
j_gene: TRBJ2-1
v_gene: TRBV19
d_gene: TRBD2
CDR3nt: TGTGCCAGTAGTACCGCTTCCGGACTAGGTATAAATGAGCAGTTCTTC
CDR3aa: CASSTASGLGINEQFF

abundance: -
j_gene: TRBJ2-7
v_gene: TRBV29-1
d_gene: -
CDR3nt: TGCAGCGTTGCTAGCGCCTTATCCTACGAGCAGTACTTC
CDR3aa: CSVASALSYEQYF

abundance: -
j_gene: TRBJ1-6
v_gene: TRBV7-3
d_gene: -
CDR3nt: TGTGCCAGCAGCGCCACTACGATTTCACCCCTCCACTTT
CDR3aa: CASSATTISPLHF

abundance: -
j_gene: TRBJ2-7
v_gene: TRBV5-4
d_gene: TRBD1
CDR3nt: TGTGCCAGCAGCAACCGGGACAGGTCTACCTACGAGCAGTACTTC
CDR3aa: CASSNRDRSTYEQYF

abundance: -
j_gene: TRBJ1-5
v_gene: TRBV6-5
d_gene: -
CDR3nt: TGTGCCAGCAGTTACTCAGAGGGTAGCAATCAGCCCCAGCATTTT
CDR3aa: CASSYSEGSNQPQHF

abundance: -
j_gene: TRBJ1-6
v_gene: TRBV18
d_gene: -
CDR3nt: TGTGCCAGCTCAGAGGAGGAGGGGCCACCCCTCCACTTT
CDR3aa: CASSEEEGPPLHF

abundance: -
j_gene: TRBJ1-3
v_gene: TRBV25-1
d_gene: TRBD1
CDR3nt: TGTGCCAGCAGTGAAACCACCGACAGGGATGGCGGAAACACCATATATTTT
CDR3aa: CASSETTDRDGGNTIYF

abundance: -
j_gene: TRBJ2-7
v_gene: TRBV2
d_gene: -
CDR3nt: TGTGCCAGCAGTGAAGGTACTCTCTATTACGAGCAGTACTTC
CDR3aa: CASSEGTLYYEQYF

abundance: -
j_gene: TRBJ1-6
v_gene: TRBV21-1
d_gene: -
CDR3nt: TGTGCCAGACGAGAACTTTCCTATAATTCACCCCTCCACTTT
CDR3aa: CARRELSYNSPLHF

abundance: -
j_gene: TRBJ1-1
v_gene: TRBV11-2
d_gene: -
CDR3nt: TGTGCCAGCAGTCTAAAAGGGGACACTGAAGCTTTCTTT
CDR3aa: CASSLKGDTEAFF

abundance: -
j_gene: TRBJ2-7
v_gene: TRBV10-2
d_gene: -
CDR3nt: TGCGCCAGCAGTCAGAGGGGCGGGACCCTTTCCTACGAGCAGTACTTC
CDR3aa: CASSQRGGTLSYEQYF

abundance: few
j_gene: TRBJ1-2
v_gene: TRBV7-9
d_gene: -
CDR3nt: TGTGCCAGCAGCTTGGACAGCGACTATGGCTACACCTTC
CDR3aa: CASSLDSDYGYTF

abundance: once
j_gene: TRBJ2-5
v_gene: TRBV5-8
d_gene: TRBD1
CDR3nt: TGTGCCACCAGGGACAGGGGGCAGTACCAAGAGACCCAGTACTTC
CDR3aa: CATRDRGQYQETQYF

abundance: -
j_gene: TRBJ2-7
v_gene: TRBV5-1
d_gene: TRBD1
CDR3nt: TGCGCCAGCAGCACCCGGACAGGGGGCGGCGTCCAGCAGTACTTC
CDR3aa: CASSTRTGGGVQQYF

abundance: -
j_gene: TRBJ2-3
v_gene: TRBV27
d_gene: -
CDR3nt: TGTGCCAGCTGGACAATCCGCACAGATACGCAGTATTTT
CDR3aa: CASWTIRTDTQYF

abundance: -
j_gene: TRBJ2-3
v_gene: TRBV28
d_gene: -
CDR3nt: TGTGCCAGCAGTTTATTAACAGATACGCAGTATTTT
CDR3aa: CASSLLTDTQYF

abundance: -
j_gene: TRBJ1-5
v_gene: TRBV19
d_gene: -
CDR3nt: TGTGCCAGTAGTATCTTCGGGAGAGGCGGCAATCAGCCCCAGCATTTT
CDR3aa: CASSIFGRGGNQPQHF

abundance: -
j_gene: TRBJ1-2
v_gene: TRBV28
d_gene: -
CDR3nt: TGTGCCAGCAGTTTCGGGGTTGGCTACACCTTC
CDR3aa: CASSFGVGYTF

abundance: -
j_gene: TRBJ2-7
v_gene: TRBV18
d_gene: TRBD2
CDR3nt: TGTGCCAGCTCACCACCCGCCGGGGAGCGGGAATCGTACGAGCAGTACTTC
CDR3aa: CASSPPAGERESYEQYF

abundance: -
j_gene: TRBJ2-1
v_gene: TRBV10-3
d_gene: -
CDR3nt: TGTGCCTCCTACCAGGGGATTGAGCAGTTCTTC
CDR3aa: CASYQGIEQFF

abundance: -
j_gene: TRBJ2-3
v_gene: TRBV6-6
d_gene: TRBD2
CDR3nt: TGTGCCAGCAGTTACGAGGGGACTAGCCTAGATACGCAGTATTTT
CDR3aa: CASSYEGTSLDTQYF

abundance: -
j_gene: TRBJ1-2
v_gene: TRBV6-6
d_gene: -
CDR3nt: TGTGCCAGCAGTAGTGAGTCAGGGGTTGGAGGCTACACCTTC
CDR3aa: CASSSESGVGGYTF

abundance: -
j_gene: TRBJ2-7
v_gene: TRBV5-4
d_gene: TRBD2
CDR3nt: TGTGCCAGCAGCTCCGGGACTAGCGGGAGCGGGAGCTACGAGCAGTACTTC
CDR3aa: CASSSGTSGSGSYEQYF

abundance: -
j_gene: TRBJ1-3
v_gene: TRBV19
d_gene: TRBD1
CDR3nt: TGTGCCAGTATTCCGACAGGGAACTCTGGAAACACCATATATTTT
CDR3aa: CASIPTGNSGNTIYF

abundance: -
j_gene: TRBJ2-7
v_gene: TRBV2
d_gene: -
CDR3nt: TGTGCCAGCAGTGAAGTCCACACCTACGAGCAGTACTTC
CDR3aa: CASSEVHTYEQYF

abundance: -
j_gene: TRBJ2-1
v_gene: TRBV28
d_gene: -
CDR3nt: TGTGCCAGCAGTTTAAAGTTGGGGGCTTTAGGATCCTACAATGAGCAGTTCTTC
CDR3aa: CASSLKLGALGSYNEQFF

abundance: -
j_gene: TRBJ1-3
v_gene: TRBV3-1/TRBV3-2
d_gene: -
CDR3nt: TGTGCCAGCAGCCAAGTCACCGTAGCACAGGCTTCTGGAAACACCATATATTTT
CDR3aa: CASSQVTVAQASGNTIYF

abundance: few
j_gene: TRBJ2-1
v_gene: TRBV4-2
d_gene: TRBD2
CDR3nt: TGTGCCAGCAGCGTTAGCGGGTCTACCTACAATGAGCAGTTCTTC
CDR3aa: CASSVSGSTYNEQFF

abundance: -
j_gene: TRBJ1-2
v_gene: TRBV5-1
d_gene: -
CDR3nt: TGCGCCAGCAGCTTGGTTCACCACGGGGACTATGGCTACACCTTC
CDR3aa: CASSLVHHGDYGYTF

abundance: -
j_gene: TRBJ2-1
v_gene: TRBV14
d_gene: TRBD2
CDR3nt: TGTGCCAGCAGCACGCGGACTAGCGGGAGGACATACAATGAGCAGTTCTTC
CDR3aa: CASSTRTSGRTYNEQFF

abundance: -
j_gene: TRBJ2-6
v_gene: TRBV21-1
d_gene: -
CDR3nt: TGTGCCAGCAGCCCGACAGGGGTCGGGGCCAACGTCCTGACTTTC
CDR3aa: CASSPTGVGANVLTF

abundance: few
j_gene: TRBJ1-3
v_gene: TRBV28
d_gene: -
CDR3nt: TGTGCCAGCAGCAATTTCAACACTGGAAACACCATATATTTT
CDR3aa: CASSNFNTGNTIYF

abundance: -
j_gene: TRBJ2-7
v_gene: TRBV6-1
d_gene: -
CDR3nt: TGTGCCAGCAGTGAAACCCCGCGACTATCCTCCTACGAGCAGTACTTC
CDR3aa: CASSETPRLSSYEQYF

abundance: -
j_gene: TRBJ2-3
v_gene: TRBV5-1
d_gene: TRBD2
CDR3nt: TGCGCCAGTACTAGCGGGAGCAATTTGTACACAGATACGCAGTATTTT
CDR3aa: CASTSGSNLYTDTQYF

abundance: -
j_gene: TRBJ2-7
v_gene: TRBV11-1
d_gene: -
CDR3nt: TGTGCCAGCAGCTTAGGCGGGGTCTACGAGCAGTACTTC
CDR3aa: CASSLGGVYEQYF

abundance: -
j_gene: TRBJ2-3
v_gene: TRBV9
d_gene: -
CDR3nt: TGTGCCAGCAGCGTAGGCGCAGGATCCCTACTCGGCACAGATACGCAGTATTTT
CDR3aa: CASSVGAGSLLGTDTQYF

abundance: -
j_gene: TRBJ2-7
v_gene: TRBV18
d_gene: TRBD1
CDR3nt: TGTGCCAGCTCACCACTTGGACAGGGGAAGGAGCAGTACTTC
CDR3aa: CASSPLGQGKEQYF

abundance: few
j_gene: TRBJ1-3
v_gene: TRBV5-6
d_gene: -
CDR3nt: TGTGCCAGCAGCCCGGGGATTGGCGTCTCTGGAAACACCATATATTTT
CDR3aa: CASSPGIGVSGNTIYF

abundance: -
j_gene: TRBJ2-5
v_gene: TRBV30
d_gene: TRBD2
CDR3nt: TGTGCCTGGAGTGACCGTCAACCAGCGGGAGTAAAGACCCAGTACTTC
CDR3aa: CAWSDRQPAGVKTQYF

abundance: -
j_gene: TRBJ2-7
v_gene: TRBV30
d_gene: TRBD2
CDR3nt: TGTGCCTGGAGTTTTTCTAGCGGGAGCTACGAGCAGTACTTC
CDR3aa: CAWSFSSGSYEQYF

abundance: -
j_gene: TRBJ1-1
v_gene: TRBV6-6
d_gene: -
CDR3nt: TGTGCCAGCAGTTACTCGCGGGGAAGGATGAACACTGAAGCTTTCTTT
CDR3aa: CASSYSRGRMNTEAFF